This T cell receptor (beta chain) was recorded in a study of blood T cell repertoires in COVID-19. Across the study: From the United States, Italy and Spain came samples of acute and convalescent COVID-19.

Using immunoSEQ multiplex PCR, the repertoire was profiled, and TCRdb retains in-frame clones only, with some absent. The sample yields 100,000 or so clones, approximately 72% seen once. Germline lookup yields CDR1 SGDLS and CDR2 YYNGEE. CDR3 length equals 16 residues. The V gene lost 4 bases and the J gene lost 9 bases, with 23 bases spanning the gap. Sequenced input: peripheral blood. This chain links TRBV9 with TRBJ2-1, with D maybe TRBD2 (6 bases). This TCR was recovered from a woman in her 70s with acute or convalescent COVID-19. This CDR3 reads CASSRLQGWRGGEQFF. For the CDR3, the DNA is TGTGCCAGCAGCCGTCTTCAGGGTTGGCGGGGCGGTGAGCAGTTCTTC.